This T cell receptor beta chain was sequenced during a study of CD8+ T cells in alopecia areata. Isolated RNA was reverse transcribed into cDNA used as the sequencing template. Assay used: immunoSEQ multiplex PCR; TCRdb lists only in-frame clones, some missing. Of some 100,000 clones listed, less than 80% are singletons. The length of the CDR3 is 15 residues. Trimming pared 6 bases from V and 0 bases from J, leaving 17 bases between. Germline V CDR1 and CDR2: GTSNPN, SVGIG (reference sequence). PBMCs served as the source from which CD4+ and CD8+ T cells were sorted. Points on this clone: Its antigen is still unknown.

Study observations and caveats: Mice showed TCR sharing more clearly than patients did, possibly owing to HLA. Scalp sequencing captures resident alphabeta T cells of normal skin too.

The sample was CD4+ T cells sorted from blood. This clonotype was obtained from a human donor in good health. V usage is TRBV30 and J usage is TRBJ2-5; the D is unclear. In DNA form, the CDR3 reads TGTGCCTGCGTCCGGACCGCAGATAACCAAGAGACCCAGTACTTC. This encodes CACVRTADNQETQYF.